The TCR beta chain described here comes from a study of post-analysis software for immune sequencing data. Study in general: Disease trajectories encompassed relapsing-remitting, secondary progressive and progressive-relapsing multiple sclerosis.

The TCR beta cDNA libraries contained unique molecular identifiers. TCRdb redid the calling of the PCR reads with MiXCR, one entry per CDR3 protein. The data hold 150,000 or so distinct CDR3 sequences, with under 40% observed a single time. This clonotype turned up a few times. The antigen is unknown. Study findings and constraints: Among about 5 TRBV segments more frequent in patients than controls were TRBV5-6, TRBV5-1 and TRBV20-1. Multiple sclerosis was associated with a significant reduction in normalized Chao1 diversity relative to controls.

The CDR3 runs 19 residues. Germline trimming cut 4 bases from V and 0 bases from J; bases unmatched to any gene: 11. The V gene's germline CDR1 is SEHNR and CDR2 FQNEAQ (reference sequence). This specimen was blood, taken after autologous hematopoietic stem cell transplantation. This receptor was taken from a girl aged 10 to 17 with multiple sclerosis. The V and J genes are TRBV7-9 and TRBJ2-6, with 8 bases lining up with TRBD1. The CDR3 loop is CASSSRPGQDDSGANVLTF. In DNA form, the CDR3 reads TGTGCCAGCAGCTCCCGTCCGGGACAGGACGACTCTGGGGCCAACGTCCTGACTTTC.